These 23 T cell receptor beta chains originate from one sample sequenced in a study of immune heterogeneity within non-small cell lung tumors. The template consisted of bulk tumor genomic DNA, with 600 ng used per sample. Biopsies, several per primary tumor and spaced far apart, were collected during surgery. Curative operations were performed on patients who had untreated, newly diagnosed non-small cell lung cancer. Amplification of TCR beta CDR3 was performed by multiplex PCR with 32 V and 13 J primers. TCRdb ran MiXCR on the multiplex PCR reads and lists one entry per CDR3 protein. The sample carries 10,000 to 15,000 distinct CDR3 sequences, around 23% recorded once. Material for sequencing was lung tumor tissue. All receptors derive from a man in his fifties or sixties with non-small cell lung cancer.

This clonotype turned up a few times. The rearrangement uses TRBV27 and TRBJ1-6, with D possibly being TRBD1 (5 bases). V dropped 9 bases and J dropped 5 bases, with 8 bases sitting between them. Germline assignment: CDR1 MNHEY and CDR2 SMNVEV (reference sequence). CDR3 size: 12 residues. Here the CDR3 DNA reads TGTGCCAGTCAGGGTAATAATTCACCCCTCCACTTT. Amino acids: CASQGNNSPLHF.

This clonotype appeared many times. The V and J genes are TRBV30 and TRBJ1-3, with 9 bases identical to TRBD1. With V trimmed by 4 bases and J by 1 base, 14 bases remained unmatched. The CDR3 is made up of 18 amino acids. Germline CDR1 reads GTSNPN; CDR2 reads SVGIG (reference sequence). CDR3 protein: CAWTHVPGTGISGNTIYF. The CDR3 region has the DNA TGTGCCTGGACCCACGTTCCGGGGACAGGGATTTCTGGAAACACCATATATTTT. Filled out from reference TRBV30 and TRBJ1-3, the complete variable domain reads SQTIHQWPATLVQPVGSPLSLECTVEGTSNPNLYWYRQAAGRGLQLLFYSVGIGQISSEVPQNLSASRPQDRQFILSSKKLLLSDSGFYLCAWTHVPGTGISGNTIYFGEGSWLTVV.

This clonotype is medium-sized by share. The rearrangement joins TRBV12-3 or TRBV12-4 to TRBJ2-1; D not resolved. Trimming shortened V by 7 bases and J by 7 bases, and 8 bases separated the two germline ends. The CDR3 totals 11 residues. The CDR3 DNA sequence: TGTGCCAGCAATTACGGAAATGAGCAGTTCTTC. Residues: CASNYGNEQFF.

There are many counts of this clonotype. The chain joins TRBV20-1 to TRBJ1-3; TRBD1 might be the D (6 bases). CDR1 is DFQATT and CDR2 is SNEGSKA in the germline V gene (reference sequence). The CDR3 spans 19 residues. V lost 1 base and J 0 bases, leaving 22 bases between the germline ends. In DNA, the CDR3 is TGCAGTGCTAGAGCCCCCCGACAGGTCTACCCCTTCTCTGGAAACACCATATATTTT. Residues: CSARAPRQVYPFSGNTIYF.

The chain links TRBV15 to TRBJ2-7; the match to TRBD1 covers 8 bases. This CDR3 is built from 15 residues. The germline V gene encodes CDR1 LNHNV and CDR2 YYDKDF (reference sequence). V was clipped by 10 bases and J by 4 bases; unmatched bases: 15. The CDR3 coding sequence is TGTGCCAGCAGAGATAGATTGGACAGGGCTTACGAGCAGTACTTC. Translated: CASRDRLDRAYEQYF.

This clonotype was counted at least ten times. V is TRBV18 and J is TRBJ2-7; the D call may be TRBD1 or TRBD2 (5 bases each). The CDR3 spans 16 residues. V gave up 4 bases and J gave up 7 bases, with 23 bases separating them. Germline CDR1 and CDR2: KGHSH and LQKENI. The CDR3 loop reads CASSLGTGTQLQEQYF. The DNA of the CDR3 is TGTGCCAGCTCACTCGGGACGGGCACTCAATTACAAGAGCAGTACTTC.

This clonotype was seen a few times. A much larger clone lies one base from this, so it may be a read error. The J gene is TRBJ1-2, the V gene TRBV5-5, with a weak D call TRBD1 (5 bases). Germline values: CDR1 SGHKS, CDR2 YYEKEE (reference sequence). The CDR3 covers 13 residues. The CDR3 DNA sequence: TGTGCCAGCAATCAGGGCCCTAACTATGGCTGCACCTTC. As protein: CASNQGPNYGCTF.

By proportion, this clonotype is medium-sized (0.01 to 0.1%). The chain's CDR3 is CASASSDNQPQHF. CDR3 DNA sequence: TGTGCCAGTGCCTCGTCCGACAATCAGCCCCAGCATTTT. V usage is TRBV19 and J usage is TRBJ1-5; D is uncertain. Germline V gene lookup returns CDR1 LNHDA and CDR2 SQIVND (reference sequence). The CDR3 has 13 residues. The ends were cut back, 8 bases at V and 3 bases at J, with 11 bases in the middle. Looking up the rest from reference TRBV19 and TRBJ1-5 gives the full variable domain: DGGITQSPKYLFRKEGQNVTLSCEQNLNHDAMYWYRQDPGQGLRLIYYSQIVNDFQKGDIAEGYSVSREKKESFPLTVTSAQKNPTAFYLCASASSDNQPQHFGDGTRLSIL.

To note about this clonotype: This may come from a read error, since a much larger clone is one base off. V is TRBV10-3 and J is TRBJ1-1; D call uncertain. V dropped 5 bases and J dropped 6 bases, with 13 bases sitting between them. The CDR3 runs 13 residues. Germline V gene sequence: CDR1 ENHRY, CDR2 SYGVKD. For the CDR3, the DNA is TGTGCCATCAGTCATTGGGAACCCCCTGAAGCTTTCTTT. Encoded protein: CAISHWEPPEAFF.

This clonotype was seen repeatedly, ten times or more. This chain links TRBV19 with TRBJ1-1, with D unresolved. The CDR3 loop spans 15 amino acids. The V gene lost 2 bases and the J gene lost 0 bases, with 10 bases spanning the gap. Germline CDR1 and CDR2: LNHDA and SQIVND (reference sequence). In nucleotides, the CDR3 is TGTGCCAGTAGTATATCGGTCGTCATGAACACTGAAGCTTTCTTT. It codes for CASSISVVMNTEAFF.

In its sample, this clonotype ranks as medium-sized (0.01 to 0.1%). The J gene is TRBJ1-5, the V gene TRBV6-1; unclear D gene. Germline assignment: CDR1 MNHNS and CDR2 SASEGT. V lost 5 bases to trimming and J lost 2 bases, with 13 bases between them. The CDR3 extends over 15 amino acids. CDR3 DNA: TGTGCCAGCAGTTCCCTTTCGGGTCGCAATCAGCCCCAGCATTTT. This codes for CASSSLSGRNQPQHF.

About this clonotype itself: The junction shows a germline mismatch at one end, possibly a read error. V usage is TRBV5-1 and J usage is TRBJ1-2; 8 bases line up with TRBD1. CDR1 is SGHRS and CDR2 is YFSETQ in the germline V gene. This CDR3 spans 18 amino acids. The CDR3 reads CASGLANSGTGRNYGYTF. DNA of the CDR3: TGCGCCAGCGGCTTGGCCAATTCCGGGACAGGACGTAACTATGGCTACACCTTC.

At least ten counts were recorded for this clonotype. The chain employs TRBV19 and TRBJ2-5, with D uncertain. The germline CDR1 and CDR2 sequences are LNHDA and SQIVND (reference sequence). The CDR3 loop spans 12 amino acids. Trimming took off 4 bases at V and 2 bases at J, with 5 bases between the two ends. The CDR3 bases are TGTGCCAGTAGTAGGCGGCAAGAGACCCAGTACTTC. Encoded protein: CASSRRQETQYF.

Note on this clonotype: A much bigger clone sits one base away, suggesting this may be a read error. The chain joins TRBV30 to TRBJ2-6; 9 bases line up with TRBD2. Germline CDR1 GTSNPN, CDR2 SVGIG (reference sequence). This CDR3 region has 19 residues. The CDR3 sequence is CAWERGVLGSISGANVLIF. The CDR3 DNA reads TGTGCCTGGGAGCGGGGGGTTCTAGGATCGATATCTGGGGCCAACGTCCTGATTTTC.

This clonotype was seen at least ten times. The chain links TRBV7-8 to TRBJ1-4; D is uncertain. This CDR3 region has 15 residues. Looked up from germline, CDR1 is SGHVS and CDR2 is FQNEAQ. The V gene lost 1 base and the J gene lost 3 bases, with 9 bases spanning the gap. The CDR3 loop reads CASSLVRNANEKLFF. CDR3 sequence (DNA): TGTGCCAGCAGCTTAGTTAGAAATGCTAATGAAAAACTGTTTTTT.

This clonotype has more than one count but fewer than ten. A much bigger clone sits one base away, suggesting this may be a read error. The chain uses TRBV7-9 and TRBJ2-3; 8 bases fit TRBD2. Looked up from germline, CDR1 is SEHNR and CDR2 is FQNEAQ (reference sequence). V trimming: 5 bases; J trimming: 5 bases; junction bases outside the gene matches: 15. CDR3 length: 17 amino acids. The CDR3 sequence: CASSPLYREGRRDTQYF. CDR3 bases: TGTGCCAGCAGCCCTCTGTATCGGGAGGGCCGTAGAGATACGCAGTATTTT.

In this sample, this clonotype turned up a few times. The chain combines TRBV15 with TRBJ2-3; D ambiguous. The CDR3 length is 14 residues. V lost 1 base and J lost 3, with 8 bases in between. Germline CDR1 reads LNHNV; CDR2 reads YYDKDF (reference sequence). CDR3 region: CATSRAGRTDTQYF. CDR3 DNA sequence: TGTGCCACCAGCAGAGCCGGGCGGACAGATACGCAGTATTTT.

This clonotype was observed at least ten times. The chain carries TRBV19 and TRBJ2-1; 9 bases fit TRBD2. Germline V gene lookup returns CDR1 LNHDA and CDR2 SQIVND (reference sequence). J gave up 6 bases and V 6 bases, and 6 bases lay outside the gene matches. The CDR3 totals 14 residues. CDR3 sequence reads: CASRREGLGNEQFF. The CDR3 bases are TGTGCCAGTAGGCGGGAGGGCCTAGGCAATGAGCAGTTCTTC.

In this sample, this clonotype turned up a few times. A much larger clone is a single base away; this may be a read error. The rearrangement joins TRBV3-1 to TRBJ1-6, with D possibly being TRBD1 (6 bases). Germline V CDR1 and CDR2: LGHDT, YNNKEL (reference sequence). The CDR3 is 12 amino acids. CDR3 amino acids: CAGSQGGSPLHF. The CDR3 DNA sequence: TGTGCCGGCAGCCAAGGGGGTTCACCCCTCCACTTT.

This clonotype was observed at least ten times. The chain is built from TRBV6-2 or TRBV6-3 and TRBJ1-5; 9 nucleotides match TRBD1. CDR1 and CDR2 from the germline V gene are MNHEY and SVGEGT. CDR3 length: 13 residues. V lost 6 bases to trimming and J lost 4 bases; unmatched junction nucleotides: 1. This CDR3 is CASRTGGNQPQHF. CDR3 nucleotides: TGTGCCAGCAGGACAGGGGGGAATCAGCCCCAGCATTTT.

This clonotype counts as medium-sized. The chain couples TRBV20-1 to TRBJ1-6, with D unresolved. Trimming removed 3 bases from V and 0 bases from J, with 15 bases in between. The CDR3 has 17 residues. Germline assignment: CDR1 DFQATT and CDR2 SNEGSKA (reference sequence). Here the CDR3 DNA reads TGCAGTGCTAGGGTTGGAGGGCCCAGCTCCTATAATTCACCCCTCCACTTT. It yields the protein CSARVGGPSSYNSPLHF.

In its sample, this clonotype is medium-sized (0.01 to 0.1%). This chain links TRBV20-1 with TRBJ2-3; 7 nucleotides match TRBD1. After removal of 6 bases from V and 3 bases from J, the junction contained 9 bases not matched to a gene. Germline V CDR1 and CDR2: DFQATT, SNEGSKA (reference sequence). There are 14 residues in the CDR3. The CDR3 loop reads CSAGITGVTDTQYF. CDR3 DNA: TGCAGTGCAGGGATTACAGGGGTGACAGATACGCAGTATTTT.

By proportion, this clonotype is medium-sized. The genes are TRBV12-3 or TRBV12-4 and TRBJ1-1, with 7 bases matching TRBD1. The CDR3 consists of 15 residues. With 2 bases clipped from V and 9 bases from J, the junction kept 12 bases outside the gene matches. Here the CDR3 DNA reads TGTGCCAGCAGTTTAAGAGGGCAGGGGGTAGGGAAAGCTTTCTTT. Its translation is CASSLRGQGVGKAFF.